These T cell receptor beta chains were read from a single sample in a study of vaccination effects on CD4 cells after COVID-19. Sequencing used immunoSEQ multiplex PCR; TCRdb keeps in-frame clones, though not all of them. The table lists roughly 57,000 clones, around 76% of them singletons. No antigen has been assigned to these receptors. This specimen was CD4+ T cells from PBMCs cultured with HIV peptides, taken before COVID-19 vaccination. These receptors were collected from a human donor who had a prior SARS-CoV-2 infection. Each CDR3 is given without its conserved first and last residue. The D gene is left open where the match is weak.

V gene	J gene	D gene	CDR3 protein
TRBV2	TRBJ1-1	NA	ASSKILYEAF
TRBV11-3	TRBJ1-6	TRBD1	ASSPDRGYSPLH
TRBV28	TRBJ1-2	TRBD1	ASSLLAPGQGAYGYT
TRBV15	TRBJ2-5	NA	ATNRGNQETQY
TRBV30	TRBJ1-2	TRBD1	AWSVTGGNGYT
TRBV5-1	TRBJ2-1	TRBD2	ASSPGLAGVVEQF
TRBV13	TRBJ2-1	TRBD2	ASSFSGTRDLNEQF
TRBV5-4	TRBJ2-1	TRBD2	ASSTPPGLAGGPAGNEQF
TRBV18	TRBJ2-7	TRBD2	ASSPVGLGSYEQY
TRBV2	TRBJ1-1	NA	ASSDPTGMNTEAF
TRBV30	TRBJ2-5	NA	AWSVRRGETQY
TRBV5-1	TRBJ1-3	NA	ASSQNAGSGNTIY
TRBV2	TRBJ2-5	NA	ASSWATGQTQY
TRBV7-2	TRBJ2-2	NA	ASSVGGSTGELF
TRBV7-8	TRBJ2-3	TRBD2	ASSLVLAGRGADTQY
TRBV5-1	TRBJ1-3	NA	ASSPTGQGIGNTIY
TRBV7-2	TRBJ1-2	TRBD1	ASSLGQGTNYGYT
TRBV19	TRBJ2-3	NA	ASSIGTDSDTQY
TRBV28	TRBJ1-2	NA	ASSLYALADNYGYT
TRBV6-5	TRBJ1-2	TRBD1	ASSRRQGVGDGYT
TRBV7-9	TRBJ2-1	TRBD2	ASSFSVRGREVGQF
TRBV7-2	TRBJ2-1	TRBD2	ASSGRLASMANEQF
TRBV5-5	TRBJ2-1	TRBD1	ASSPPRTGSISNEQF
TRBV7-9	TRBJ1-1	NA	ASSFSPRADRRAF
TRBV19	TRBJ2-3	TRBD2	ASSIRAGGPGDTQY
TRBV20-1	TRBJ2-1	TRBD2	SASVSSGKAYNEQF
TRBV30	TRBJ1-5	TRBD1	AWSGQGYQPQH
TRBV15	TRBJ1-5	NA	ATSRGTRNQPQH
TRBV7-9	TRBJ2-5	NA	ASSLDREETQY
TRBV4-2	TRBJ2-5	NA	ASSQGTGLQETQY
TRBV5-1	TRBJ2-5	NA	ASSPGLPGETQY
TRBV2	TRBJ2-3	NA	ASSDQWGRTTQY
TRBV5-6	TRBJ1-4	TRBD1	ASSPGTGDEKLF
TRBV5-1	TRBJ2-5	TRBD1	ASSTGTGGMETQY
TRBV7-2	TRBJ2-2	TRBD2	ASSYSGGTGELF
TRBV6-2/TRBV6-3	TRBJ2-2	NA	ASSYSIVDPTGELF
TRBV19	TRBJ1-1	NA	ASSIGGSRAF
TRBV6-5	TRBJ2-1	NA	ASSYGRDYEQF
TRBV7-9	TRBJ1-1	NA	ASSPMGGSRTF
TRBV19	TRBJ2-2	NA	ASSQTSGTGELF